Each of the 19 T cell receptor beta chains below was sequenced from the same sample in a study of blood T cell repertoires in COVID-19. Some clones are missing from TCRdb's copy, which holds only in-frame ones; the method was immunoSEQ multiplex PCR. The repertoire consists of about 140,000 clones, with about 80% occurring once and the leading ten covering 1.6%. Sequenced: PBMCs or T cells enriched from blood (not recorded which). All receptors come from a woman aged 18-29 years who had been exposed to COVID-19.

This sequence joins TRBV20-1 and TRBJ2-7, with 8 bases lining up with TRBD2. Germline assignment: CDR1 DFQATT and CDR2 SNEGSKA (reference sequence). J lost 5 bases, V lost 3 bases, and 6 bases had no gene match. The CDR3 sequence is 13 residues long. The CDR3 spells CSASRLANNEQYF. In DNA, the CDR3 is TGCAGTGCTAGTAGACTAGCGAACAACGAGCAGTACTTC.

V is TRBV29-1 and J is TRBJ1-3; TRBD1 is a possible D gene (6 bases). CDR1 and CDR2 (germline): SQVTM, ANQGSEA. Trimming removed 6 bases at V and 0 bases at J, with 21 bases between. This CDR3 spans 17 amino acids. CDR3 in amino acids: CSVVGAGAIPSGNTIYF. The CDR3 DNA sequence: TGCAGCGTCGTGGGAGCAGGGGCGATCCCCTCTGGAAACACCATATATTTT.

The chain combines TRBV7-9 with TRBJ1-1; weak D call: TRBD1 (5 bases). The V end was cut by 1 base, the J end by 1 base, with 10 bases between. The CDR3 contains 15 residues. CDR1 and CDR2 (germline): SEHNR, FQNEAQ (reference sequence). The CDR3 loop reads CASSLVQGSNTEAFF. The CDR3 region has the DNA TGTGCCAGCAGCTTAGTGCAGGGTTCGAACACTGAAGCTTTCTTT.

The chain has TRBV4-1 and TRBJ2-2; D gene ambiguous. Looked up from germline, CDR1 is MGHRA and CDR2 is YSYEKL. The CDR3 totals 12 residues. V was trimmed by 1 base and J by 5 bases, leaving 2 bases between them. DNA of the CDR3: TGCGCCAGCAGCCAAGCAACCGGGGAGCTGTTTTTT. Translating it yields CASSQATGELFF.

V usage is TRBV28 and J usage is TRBJ2-1; TRBD2 matches 13 bases. V shed 5 bases, J shed 15 bases, and the junction held 13 bases outside the gene matches. Looked up from germline, CDR1 is MDHEN and CDR2 is SYDVKM. The CDR3 covers 15 residues. The CDR3 protein is CASSELAGGPEEGFF. The DNA for the CDR3 is TGTGCCAGCAGTGAACTAGCGGGAGGGCCAGAGGAGGGGTTCTTC.

The V gene is TRBV11-2, the J gene TRBJ2-7, with unresolved D. The germline V gene has CDR1 SGHAT and CDR2 FQNNGV. The CDR3 sequence is 12 residues long. Trimming left V 4 bases short and J 3 bases short, with 7 bases between. CDR3 residues: CASSSLHYEQYF. The DNA for the CDR3 is TGTGCCAGCAGCTCACTGCACTACGAGCAGTACTTC. The entire variable domain, with the rest obtained from reference TRBV11-2 and TRBJ2-7, is as follows: EAGVAQSPRYKIIEKRQSVAFWCNPISGHATLYWYQQILGQGPKLLIQFQNNGVVDDSQLPKDRFSAERLKGVDSTLKIQPAKLEDSAVYLCASSSLHYEQYFGPGTRLTVT.

The chain links TRBV4-2 to TRBJ1-2; D remains ambiguous. V shed 0 bases and J shed 8 bases, with 16 bases lying between them. The CDR3 has 15 residues. Germline values: CDR1 LGHNA, CDR2 YNFKEQ. The CDR3 loop is CASSQEGQVIGGYTF. DNA for the CDR3: TGTGCCAGCAGCCAAGAAGGCCAGGTGATTGGGGGCTACACCTTC.

The rearrangement links TRBV5-4 to TRBJ1-1; TRBD1 matches at 11 bases. The CDR3 length is 15 residues. CDR1 and CDR2 from the germline V gene are SGHNT and YYREEE (reference sequence). J was trimmed by 4 bases and V by 0 bases; bases with no gene match: 2. CDR3 protein: CASSLVGQGGTEAFF. As DNA, the CDR3 is TGTGCCAGCAGCTTGGTGGGACAGGGGGGCACTGAAGCTTTCTTT.

V and J are TRBV5-1 and TRBJ2-2, with 11 bases that match TRBD2. V was pared by 1 base and J by 4 bases, with 0 bases of the junction left unmatched. Per the germline V gene, CDR1 is SGHRS and CDR2 is YFSETQ. The CDR3 spans 15 residues. The CDR3 here is CASSLTSGSTGELFF. In nucleotides, the CDR3 is TGCGCCAGCAGCTTGACTAGCGGGAGCACCGGGGAGCTGTTTTTT.

The chain recombines TRBV7-2 with TRBJ1-1; D gene unclear. With 5 bases removed from V and 2 bases from J, the gap between germline ends came to 12 bases. CDR1 and CDR2 (germline): SGHTA, FQGNSA. The CDR3 length is 14 residues. For the CDR3, the DNA is TGTGCCAGCAGCCCCCAACGGGGTAACACTGAAGCTTTCTTT. This encodes CASSPQRGNTEAFF.

The chain couples TRBV28 to TRBJ1-4; D is unresolved. V dropped 6 bases and J dropped 5 bases, with 10 bases sitting between them. The CDR3 covers 13 residues. The germline CDR1 and CDR2 sequences are MDHEN and SYDVKM. In nucleotides, the CDR3 is TGTGCCAGCAGGGTGGCTCCGAATGAAAAACTGTTTTTT. It is translated as CASRVAPNEKLFF.

In DNA, the CDR3 is TGTGCCAGCAGCTTGGGAGTTCGGTCCTACGAGCAGTACTTC. Translated: CASSLGVRSYEQYF. The chain combines TRBV7-2 with TRBJ2-7; weak D call: TRBD2 (5 bases). Germline loops: CDR1 SGHTA, CDR2 FQGNSA. The CDR3 runs 14 residues. V lost 3 bases and J 1 base, leaving 10 bases between the germline ends.

This chain uses TRBV11-3 with TRBJ2-1; D unresolved. This CDR3 comprises 14 residues. Germline V lookup: CDR1 SGHNT, CDR2 YENEEA. V lost 4 bases, J lost 1 base, and 8 bases lay in between. CDR3 amino acids: CASSSSMSYNEQFF. The CDR3 DNA reads as TGTGCCAGCAGCTCCAGTATGTCCTACAATGAGCAGTTCTTC.

The chain combines TRBV6-5 with TRBJ1-1, with D maybe TRBD1 (6 bases). Trimming took off 6 bases at V and 7 bases at J, with 18 bases between the two ends. The CDR3 spans 14 residues. The V gene's germline CDR1 is MNHEY and CDR2 SVGAGI. The CDR3 sequence is CASRRDYREGEAFF. For the CDR3, the DNA is TGTGCCAGCAGAAGAGATTACAGGGAAGGTGAAGCTTTCTTT.

The rearrangement joins TRBV19 to TRBJ1-1; possibly TRBD1 for D (5 bases). The V gene's germline CDR1 is LNHDA and CDR2 SQIVND (reference sequence). Trimming left V 1 base short and J 1 base short, with 7 bases between. The CDR3 is 14 residues long. In DNA form, the CDR3 reads TGTGCCAGTAGTATAGGACAGAGGAACACTGAAGCTTTCTTT. Translating it yields CASSIGQRNTEAFF.

J is TRBJ1-1 and V is TRBV2; TRBD1 matches at 9 bases. From germline, CDR1 is SNHLY and CDR2 FYNNEI. The CDR3 totals 15 residues. Trimming took 5 bases from V and 9 from J; bases not matched to a gene: 13. CDR3 sequence reads: CASSRPGQGMGKAFF. The CDR3 DNA sequence: TGTGCCAGCAGTCGACCGGGACAGGGAATGGGTAAAGCTTTCTTT.

J is TRBJ2-7 and V is TRBV5-6; TRBD2 might be the D (5 bases). V lost 0 bases and J lost 5, with 9 bases in between. Germline CDR1 is SGHDT and CDR2 is YYEEEE. The length of the CDR3 is 13 residues. The CDR3 reads CASSLEGANEQYF. CDR3 DNA sequence: TGTGCCAGCAGCTTGGAGGGAGCCAACGAGCAGTACTTC.

This rearrangement joins TRBV24-1 to TRBJ2-3, with D maybe TRBD1 (5 bases). Germline CDR1 KGHDR, CDR2 SFDVKD. The CDR3 runs to 13 residues. Deletions cut 9 bases from V and 2 bases from J, with 11 bases between. The CDR3 loop reads CATAPTATDTQYF. The CDR3 nucleotides are TGTGCCACCGCTCCGACAGCCACAGATACGCAGTATTTT.

The rearrangement links TRBV7-9 to TRBJ2-1, with D unclear. Germline CDR1 and CDR2: SEHNR and FQNEAQ (reference sequence). The CDR3 totals 16 residues. The V gene lost 5 bases and the J gene lost 7 bases, with 21 bases spanning the gap. The CDR3: CASSHGDNWKENEQFF. The CDR3 nucleotides read TGTGCCAGCAGCCATGGCGACAATTGGAAGGAAAATGAGCAGTTCTTC.